Each of the 27 T cell receptor beta chains below was sequenced from the same sample in a study of T-cell reconstitution after alpha-beta-depleted transplantation in children. Unique molecular identifiers were incorporated into the prepared TCRbeta library. Each CDR3 protein gets one entry after TCRdb re-called the PCR reads with MiXCR. In the table there are around 120,000 distinct CDR3 sequences, roughly 24% of which are singletons. Sequenced material: PBMCs, mostly from graft donor cells, taken 180 days after TCRalphabeta/CD19-depleted stem cell transplant. Every receptor here comes from a male patient between 2 and 15 years old who had a stem cell transplant for chronic granulomatous disease, so the T cells may come from the graft donor.

The chain has TRBV9 and TRBJ2-1; D is undetermined. The CDR3 length is 13 residues. V was trimmed by 0 bases and J by 10 bases, leaving 11 bases between them. The germline gives CDR1 SGDLS, CDR2 YYNGEE. This CDR3 reads CASSVALVREQFF. CDR3 nucleotide sequence: TGTGCCAGCAGCGTAGCATTGGTACGGGAGCAGTTCTTC.

The chain uses TRBV7-8 and TRBJ2-7, with TRBD1 identical over 7 bases. After removal of 5 bases from V and 4 bases from J, the junction contained 8 bases not matched to a gene. Germline CDR1 reads SGHVS; CDR2 reads FQNEAQ. The CDR3 totals 14 residues. CDR3 DNA: TGTGCCAGCAGCCGAGGGACAGAAACTTACGAGCAGTACTTC. Its protein is CASSRGTETYEQYF.

The V call is TRBV11-1, the J call TRBJ2-2; no reliable D call. Germline V gives CDR1 SGHAT, CDR2 FQDESV (reference sequence). This CDR3 is 15 amino acids long. The germline V and J ends were trimmed by 1 base and 6 bases, with 12 bases remaining between them. The CDR3 region has the DNA TGTGCCAGCAGCTTAGATACCGGGTACCCCGGGGAGCTGTTTTTT. It translates to CASSLDTGYPGELFF.

The sample holds many counts of this clonotype. V usage is TRBV6-5 and J usage is TRBJ2-3, with D possibly being TRBD1 (6 bases). V was clipped by 5 bases and J by 6 bases, with 9 bases between them. Germline V gene data show CDR1 as MNHEY and CDR2 as SVGAGI. The CDR3 covers 12 residues. DNA for the CDR3: TGTGCCAGCAGTGGAACAGGGGATACGCAGTATTTT. Its protein is CASSGTGDTQYF.

This chain links TRBV10-3 with TRBJ2-7; TRBD2 might be the D (5 bases). Trimming removed 3 bases at V and 0 bases at J, with 9 bases between. CDR3 length: 14 amino acids. Per germline, CDR1 ENHRY and CDR2 SYGVKD. In DNA, the CDR3 is TGTGCCATCAGTGAAGGCCGGGGCTCCTACGAGCAGTACTTC. Protein: CAISEGRGSYEQYF.

This clonotype has more than one count but fewer than ten. The chain employs TRBV5-1 and TRBJ2-1; the D is unclear. CDR1 and CDR2 (germline): SGHRS, YFSETQ. CDR3 length: 15 amino acids. Between the trimmed V and J ends, which lost 1 base and 4 bases, there was a span of 12 bases. CDR3 DNA sequence: TGCGCCAGCAGCTTGAGTGTGAGGTCGTACAATGAGCAGTTCTTC. Translating it yields CASSLSVRSYNEQFF.

This clonotype has only a few counts. A much larger clone differs from this one at a single base, so this may be a read error. This chain connects TRBV10-3 to TRBJ2-3, with D unresolved. The CDR3 contains 14 residues. Germline V lookup: CDR1 ENHRY, CDR2 SYGVKD. Trimming shortened V by 4 bases and J by 0 bases, and 8 bases separated the two germline ends. CDR3 in amino acids: CAISVGTSTDTQYF. The CDR3 DNA follows: TGTGCCATCAGTGTAGGTACTAGCACAGATACGCAGTATTTT.

In this sample, this clonotype turned up a few times. The chain has TRBV12-3 or TRBV12-4 and TRBJ2-5, with D perhaps matching TRBD2 (6 bases). Trimming left V 3 bases short and J 2 bases short, with 19 bases between. CDR3 size: 17 residues. The CDR3 spells CASSFSVGGTPQETQYF. In DNA, the CDR3 is TGTGCCAGCAGTTTCTCGGTCGGGGGTACGCCTCAAGAGACCCAGTACTTC.

The V gene is TRBV5-1, the J gene TRBJ2-5; 8 bases line up with TRBD1. Germline V CDR1 and CDR2: SGHRS, YFSETQ. The V gene end was trimmed by 1 base and the J gene end by 4 bases; junction bases not matched to a gene: 9. This CDR3 region has 16 residues. CDR3 residues: CASSLRRQGLVETQYF. As DNA, the CDR3 is TGCGCCAGCAGCTTGCGACGACAGGGGTTAGTAGAGACCCAGTACTTC.

This clonotype was counted only a few times. The V gene is TRBV29-1, the J gene TRBJ1-1; TRBD1 matches at 8 bases. The junction had 2 bases not matched to a gene; V was cut back by 8 bases and J by 0 bases. Germline lookup yields CDR1 SQVTM and CDR2 ANQGSEA. The CDR3 is 12 residues long. The CDR3: CSTGQVNTEAFF. In DNA form, the CDR3 reads TGCAGCACGGGACAGGTGAACACTGAAGCTTTCTTT.

This clonotype was picked up many times. The chain carries TRBV5-5 and TRBJ2-3; 11 positions match TRBD2. Trimming removed 5 bases from V and 0 bases from J; junction bases left unmatched: 11. CDR3 length: 18 amino acids. Germline V lookup: CDR1 SGHKS, CDR2 YYEKEE (reference sequence). In DNA, the CDR3 is TGTGCCAGCAGATTTCTAGCGGGAGGAATCCTTAGCACAGATACGCAGTATTTT. This codes for CASRFLAGGILSTDTQYF.

This clonotype counts as large. This rearrangement joins TRBV27 to TRBJ1-1; D is unclear. Germline CDR1 reads MNHEY; CDR2 reads SMNVEV (reference sequence). This CDR3 region has 12 residues. The ends were cut back, 7 bases at V and 10 bases at J, with 16 bases in the middle. In DNA, the CDR3 is TGTGCCAGCACACATATGGACCCAGGAGCTTTCTTT. Its translation: CASTHMDPGAFF.

This clonotype has a count of ten or more. This chain joins TRBV12-3 or TRBV12-4 and TRBJ1-6; D gene uncertain. Trimming shortened V by 2 bases and J by 10 bases, and 12 bases separated the two germline ends. The CDR3 has 14 amino acids. DNA of the CDR3: TGTGCCAGCAGTTTAAGGGCAGGTTCCTCACCCCTCCACTTT. Translation: CASSLRAGSSPLHF.

Many counts were recorded for this clonotype. J is TRBJ1-5 and V is TRBV29-1, with TRBD1 as a possible D gene (6 bases). Per the germline V gene, CDR1 is SQVTM and CDR2 is ANQGSEA. This CDR3 spans 13 amino acids. V dropped 6 bases and J dropped 5 bases, with 14 bases sitting between them. CDR3 in amino acids: CSVAQGIDQPQHF. The CDR3 bases are TGCAGCGTAGCACAGGGTATTGATCAGCCCCAGCATTTT.

This clonotype was counted only a few times. V and J are TRBV10-2 and TRBJ2-7, with a possible D match to TRBD1 (6 bases). The CDR3 has 14 amino acids. The V and J ends lost 6 bases and 4 bases respectively, with 16 bases between them. The germline V gene encodes CDR1 WSHSY and CDR2 SAAADI. CDR3 nucleotides: TGCGCCAGCAGGGATAGGGGGAGTACGTACGAGCAGTACTTC. The encoded protein is CASRDRGSTYEQYF.

V usage is TRBV28 and J usage is TRBJ2-5; 9 bases map to TRBD2. Per the germline V gene, CDR1 is MDHEN and CDR2 is SYDVKM. This CDR3 is built from 14 residues. Losses at the gene ends were 2 bases for V and 3 bases for J; bases not matched to a gene: 1. CDR3: CASSLIAGEETQYF. The CDR3 coding sequence is TGTGCCAGCAGTTTAATAGCGGGAGAAGAGACCCAGTACTTC.

This clonotype appeared many times. This sequence joins TRBV10-3 and TRBJ2-1; 7 bases line up with TRBD1. CDR1 is ENHRY and CDR2 is SYGVKD in the germline V gene. This CDR3 contains 11 residues. Trimming took 6 bases from V and 7 from J; bases not matched to a gene: 0. The CDR3 spells CAIRTGNEQFF. The CDR3 nucleotides are TGTGCCATCAGGACAGGGAATGAGCAGTTCTTC.

This clonotype was seen many times. V usage is TRBV5-1 and J usage is TRBJ2-1; D possibly corresponds to TRBD2 (5 bases). The CDR3 covers 15 residues. V was pared by 2 bases and J by 4 bases, with 13 bases between. Per the germline V gene, CDR1 is SGHRS and CDR2 is YFSETQ. The CDR3 nucleotides are TGCGCCAGCAGCTTATGGGGAGTTGATTACAATGAGCAGTTCTTC. Protein: CASSLWGVDYNEQFF.

The sample holds many counts of this clonotype. The rearrangement uses TRBV12-3 or TRBV12-4 and TRBJ2-2; TRBD2 matches 8 bases. V dropped 4 bases and J dropped 4; count of bases not matched to a gene: 11. The CDR3 sequence is 17 residues long. The DNA for the CDR3 is TGTGCCAGCAGTTCCCGACCAGCGGGAGTAATCACCGGGGAGCTGTTTTTT. Residues: CASSSRPAGVITGELFF.

This clonotype was seen ten or more times. The rearrangement uses TRBV2 and TRBJ2-3; the D gene is possibly TRBD2 (5 bases). Germline CDR1 is SNHLY and CDR2 is FYNNEI. The CDR3 is made up of 13 amino acids. V was trimmed by 10 bases and J by 1 base, leaving 12 bases between them. The CDR3 region is CAIKEVGTDTQYF. Here the CDR3 DNA reads TGTGCCATCAAGGAGGTGGGCACAGATACGCAGTATTTT.

A few counts support this clonotype. The chain carries TRBV12-3 or TRBV12-4 and TRBJ2-3; D call uncertain. This CDR3 is 14 amino acids long. Trimming took 5 bases from V and 0 from J, leaving 9 bases between them. The CDR3 reads CASSERPSTDTQYF. In DNA, the CDR3 is TGTGCCAGCAGTGAAAGGCCAAGCACAGATACGCAGTATTTT.

This clonotype has at least ten counts. This chain joins TRBV5-1 and TRBJ2-1; 7 nucleotides align to TRBD2. Germline CDR1 and CDR2: SGHRS and YFSETQ. Trimming removed 4 bases from V and 6 bases from J; junction bases left unmatched: 16. The CDR3 is 17 residues long. The CDR3, as DNA: TGCGCCAGCAGCCGAACAGGACTAGTGTCAGGGTCCAATGAGCAGTTCTTC. Protein sequence: CASSRTGLVSGSNEQFF.

The sample holds a few counts of this clonotype. The gene calls are TRBV29-1 and TRBJ2-3; TRBD1 matches at 9 bases. CDR3 length equals 12 residues. Per the germline V gene, CDR1 is SQVTM and CDR2 is ANQGSEA. V lost 4 bases and J lost 6; bases outside the gene matches: 2. CDR3 DNA sequence: TGCAGCGTTGGGACAGGGGACGATACGCAGTATTTT. Translated, it gives CSVGTGDDTQYF.

This clonotype was recorded a few times. V usage is TRBV20-1 and J usage is TRBJ2-7; 10 bases map to TRBD2. The CDR3 runs 15 residues. Germline CDR1 is DFQATT and CDR2 is SNEGSKA (reference sequence). The junction had 9 bases not matched to a gene; V was cut back by 5 bases and J by 2 bases. The CDR3 nucleotides read TGCAGTGCTGGGACTAGCGCCCGGAAAACCTACGAGCAGTACTTC. This gives the protein CSAGTSARKTYEQYF.

This rearrangement joins TRBV9 to TRBJ2-5; 12 positions match TRBD2. The CDR3 is 15 residues long. V lost 2 bases to trimming and J lost 5 bases; unmatched junction nucleotides: 4. Germline V CDR1 and CDR2: SGDLS, YYNGEE. CDR3 sequence (DNA): TGTGCCAGCAGCGTCAGACTAGCGGGAGTGGAGACCCAGTACTTC. Its translation: CASSVRLAGVETQYF.

The DNA for the CDR3 is TGTGCCAGCAGTTTTGGCGGGGCTTGGGATACGCAGTATTTT. Protein: CASSFGGAWDTQYF. The chain employs TRBV27 and TRBJ2-3; possibly TRBD2 for D (6 bases). The V gene's germline CDR1 is MNHEY and CDR2 SMNVEV (reference sequence). This CDR3 has 14 residues. Trimming took 3 bases from V and 6 from J, leaving 13 bases between them.

This clonotype was recorded once. The V gene is TRBV6-9, the J gene TRBJ2-5; 11 bases line up with TRBD2. The CDR3 loop spans 17 amino acids. Looked up from germline, CDR1 is MNHGY and CDR2 is SVAAGI. CDR3 sequence reads: CAASYFSVTSGMETQYF. The CDR3 nucleotides read TGTGCGGCCAGTTATTTCTCCGTGACTAGCGGGATGGAGACCCAGTACTTC.